The 10 T cell receptor beta chains below were found in one sample sequenced in a study of Tregs in tolerant kidney transplant recipients. Clones were sequenced by immunoSEQ multiplex PCR, and TCRdb holds only the in-frame ones, with some missing. The sample lists roughly 250,000 clones, more than 65% occurring once. Sequencing was performed on CD4+ T cells from blood. Every receptor here comes from a human donor in good health.

The rearrangement links TRBV5-6 to TRBJ2-1; D is possibly TRBD2 (5 bases). Trimming pared 2 bases from V and 3 bases from J, leaving 15 bases between. This CDR3 has 16 residues. CDR1 SGHDT and CDR2 YYEEEE come from the germline V gene. Here the CDR3 reads CASSLRASSIYNEQFF. The CDR3 DNA is TGTGCCAGCAGCTTAAGGGCTAGCAGTATCTACAATGAGCAGTTCTTC.

The rearrangement uses TRBV5-6 and TRBJ2-3; D tentatively fits TRBD1 or TRBD2 (5 bases each). The germline gives CDR1 SGHDT, CDR2 YYEEEE. This CDR3 is built from 15 residues. Trimming pared 0 bases from V and 4 bases from J, leaving 12 bases between. This CDR3 is CASSLVRGVADTQYF. CDR3 bases: TGTGCCAGCAGCTTGGTACGAGGGGTGGCAGATACGCAGTATTTT. Based on the CDR3 plus reference TRBV5-6 and TRBJ2-3, the full variable domain is DAGVTQSPTHLIKTRGQQVTLRCSPKSGHDTVSWYQQALGQGPQFIFQYYEEEERQRGNFPDRFSGHQFPNYSSELNVNALLLGDSALYLCASSLVRGVADTQYFGPGTRLTVL.

The CDR3 coding sequence is TGTGCCAGCAGCCGGGAGAACACTGAAGCTTTCTTT. It yields the protein CASSRENTEAFF. V and J are TRBV7-9 and TRBJ1-1; D uncertain. The V gene lost 5 bases and the J gene lost 1 base, with 5 bases spanning the gap. Per germline, CDR1 SEHNR and CDR2 FQNEAQ (reference sequence). The CDR3 is made up of 12 amino acids.

This chain joins TRBV5-6 and TRBJ2-5; TRBD2 agrees at 8 bases. Germline V lookup: CDR1 SGHDT, CDR2 YYEEEE. The V segment lost 2 bases and the J segment 6 bases; nucleotides outside the gene matches: 15. CDR3 length: 17 residues. The CDR3 spells CASSFWDGRAKRQTQYF. CDR3 coding DNA: TGTGCCAGCAGCTTTTGGGACGGGAGGGCCAAGAGGCAGACCCAGTACTTC. Full variable domain (remainder filled in from reference TRBV5-6 and TRBJ2-5): DAGVTQSPTHLIKTRGQQVTLRCSPKSGHDTVSWYQQALGQGPQFIFQYYEEEERQRGNFPDRFSGHQFPNYSSELNVNALLLGDSALYLCASSFWDGRAKRQTQYFGPGTRLLVL.

This chain joins TRBV5-4 and TRBJ2-2, with 8 bases that match TRBD1. The J segment lost 3 bases and the V segment lost 2 bases, leaving 3 bases of the junction unmatched. This CDR3 is built from 15 residues. The germline V gene has CDR1 SGHNT and CDR2 YYREEE (reference sequence). CDR3 loop: CASSLPTGDTGELFF. The CDR3 DNA reads as TGTGCCAGCAGCTTACCGACAGGGGACACCGGGGAGCTGTTTTTT.

This clone was detected only a few times. The chain has TRBV5-1 and TRBJ2-5; D might be TRBD2 (5 bases). V lost 6 bases to trimming and J lost 3 bases, with 15 bases between them. In germline, CDR1 is SGHRS, CDR2 YFSETQ. This CDR3 has 14 residues. The CDR3 bases are TGCGCCAGCAAGACCGGGAATTACGAAGAGACCCAGTACTTC. Encoded protein: CASKTGNYEETQYF.

The chain combines TRBV4-2 with TRBJ2-1; possibly TRBD2 for D (7 bases). The CDR3 spans 15 residues. Between the trimmed V and J ends, which lost 7 bases and 6 bases, there was a span of 19 bases. CDR1 is LGHNA and CDR2 is YNFKEQ in the germline V gene. CDR3 protein: CASTLSLGGGNEQFF. The CDR3 DNA follows: TGTGCCAGCACCTTAAGCCTGGGAGGGGGCAATGAGCAGTTCTTC.

V is TRBV7-9 and J is TRBJ2-5, with 7 positions matching TRBD1. Germline V gives CDR1 SEHNR, CDR2 FQNEAQ (reference sequence). The CDR3 has 14 amino acids. After removal of 4 bases from V and 5 bases from J, the junction contained 7 bases not matched to a gene. The chain's CDR3 is CASSSRDSWETQYF. The CDR3 DNA reads as TGTGCCAGCAGCTCCCGGGACAGTTGGGAGACCCAGTACTTC.

The CDR3 here is CATSRVRGVGTDTQYF. CDR3 bases: TGTGCCACCAGCAGGGTCAGGGGGGTGGGAACAGATACGCAGTATTTT. The rearrangement links TRBV15 to TRBJ2-3; maybe TRBD1 (7 bases). V shed 3 bases and J shed 3 bases, with 16 bases lying between them. The CDR3 extends over 16 amino acids. Germline V gene data show CDR1 as LNHNV and CDR2 as YYDKDF (reference sequence).

CDR3 amino acids: CASSWGLAGGAEQFF. CDR3 sequence (DNA): TGTGCCAGCAGCTGGGGACTAGCGGGAGGGGCTGAGCAGTTCTTC. The chain is built from TRBV7-2 and TRBJ2-1; 16 bases match TRBD2. This CDR3 contains 15 residues. Germline lookup yields CDR1 SGHTA and CDR2 FQGNSA. V lost 4 bases to trimming and J lost 9 bases; unmatched junction nucleotides: 3.